The clone carrying this T cell receptor (beta chain) has more than one count but fewer than ten. Its specificity is unknown. The CDR3 loop spans 17 amino acids. The germline V and J ends were trimmed by 4 bases and 5 bases, with 24 bases remaining between them. The germline CDR1 and CDR2 sequences are MNHEY and SMNVEV (reference sequence). This record belongs to a study of response to subunit inactivated influenza vaccine. The study's findings and limits: With each seasonal influenza vaccination, the authors suggested, few new T cells are recruited.

Each CDR3 protein gets one entry after TCRdb re-called the RT-PCR reads with MiXCR. The sample lists 530,000 or so distinct CDR3 sequences; about 15% were seen once. This sequence joins TRBV27 and TRBJ2-7, with D possibly TRBD2 on 6 matching bases. The receptor was isolated from a man aged 50 to 60 who received an inactivated influenza vaccine. The source was PBMCs from blood, collected about 13 days after vaccination. CDR3 DNA sequence: TGTGCCAGCAGTTCCCTATTAGGTAGCGGAAGACCCCACGAGCAGTACTTC. Protein sequence: CASSSLLGSGRPHEQYF.